A single sample gave rise to the 6 T cell receptor beta chains below, sequenced in a study of T cell responses to AZD1222 COVID-19 vaccine. Clones were sequenced by immunoSEQ multiplex PCR, and TCRdb holds only the in-frame ones, with some missing. The sample carries roughly 80,000 clones, less than 95% recorded once. Sequencing used peripheral blood, obtained 28 days after the second AZD1222 dose. Source of these receptors: an adult who received the AZD1222 COVID-19 vaccine.

The chain carries TRBV7-9 and TRBJ2-1; no reliable D call. Germline V gene lookup returns CDR1 SEHNR and CDR2 FQNEAQ (reference sequence). The CDR3 runs 12 residues. The V end was cut by 1 base, the J end by 16 bases, with 14 bases between. The CDR3 DNA is TGTGCCAGCAGCTTAGGTGACCCAGCCGGCTTCTTC. It yields the protein CASSLGDPAGFF. Together with reference TRBV7-9 and TRBJ2-1, the CDR3 gives the full variable domain: DTGVSQNPRHKITKRGQNVTFRCDPISEHNRLYWYRQTLGQGPEFLTYFQNEAQLEKSRLLSDRFSAERPKGSFSTLEIQRTEQGDSAMYLCASSLGDPAGFFGPGTRLTVL.

This chain connects TRBV28 to TRBJ2-7; D perhaps matches TRBD2 (6 bases). V lost 2 bases and J lost 6, with 11 bases in between. CDR3 size: 13 residues. Germline V lookup: CDR1 MDHEN, CDR2 SYDVKM. The CDR3 protein is CASSLGEDGEQYF. CDR3 bases: TGTGCCAGCAGTTTAGGGGAGGACGGCGAGCAGTACTTC. The full variable domain, in which reference TRBV28 and TRBJ2-7 provide the parts outside the CDR3, is DVKVTQSSRYLVKRTGEKVFLECVQDMDHENMFWYRQDPGLGLRLIYFSYDVKMKEKGDIPEGYSVSREKKERFSLILESASTNQTSMYLCASSLGEDGEQYFGPGTRLTVT.

This sequence joins TRBV11-3 and TRBJ2-2; 9 bases align to TRBD2. Germline V gene data show CDR1 as SGHNT and CDR2 as YENEEA. After removal of 7 bases from V and 4 bases from J, the junction contained 10 bases not matched to a gene. The CDR3 spans 16 residues. CDR3 DNA sequence: TGTGCCAGCAACCCGACTAGCGGTACTTTCACCGGGGAGCTGTTTTTT. Encoded protein: CASNPTSGTFTGELFF.

This clone was observed a few times. The chain links TRBV7-9 to TRBJ1-2; D might be TRBD1 (6 bases). Trimming cost V 5 bases and J 7 bases, with 17 bases left between them. Germline CDR1 reads SEHNR; CDR2 reads FQNEAQ (reference sequence). The CDR3 runs to 14 residues. The CDR3 protein is CASSPARGTGGYTF. Here the CDR3 DNA reads TGTGCCAGCAGCCCCGCCAGGGGTACAGGTGGCTACACCTTC.

This rearrangement joins TRBV6-5 to TRBJ2-7; D may correspond to TRBD1 or TRBD2 (5 bases each). This CDR3 spans 15 amino acids. With 6 bases removed from V and 2 bases from J, the gap between germline ends came to 17 bases. In germline, CDR1 is MNHEY, CDR2 SVGAGI. The CDR3 bases are TGTGCCAGCAGCGCCGAGGGGCCAGTCCCCTACGAGCAGTACTTC. It translates to CASSAEGPVPYEQYF.

This rearrangement joins TRBV19 to TRBJ1-5; D possibly corresponds to TRBD1 (6 bases). The CDR3 runs to 16 residues. V was shortened by 5 bases and J by 4 bases, with 18 bases between the two germline ends. Per germline, CDR1 LNHDA and CDR2 SQIVND (reference sequence). The CDR3 loop reads CASSVYPGHTNQPQHF. CDR3 DNA sequence: TGTGCCAGTAGTGTTTATCCGGGACATACGAATCAGCCCCAGCATTTT.